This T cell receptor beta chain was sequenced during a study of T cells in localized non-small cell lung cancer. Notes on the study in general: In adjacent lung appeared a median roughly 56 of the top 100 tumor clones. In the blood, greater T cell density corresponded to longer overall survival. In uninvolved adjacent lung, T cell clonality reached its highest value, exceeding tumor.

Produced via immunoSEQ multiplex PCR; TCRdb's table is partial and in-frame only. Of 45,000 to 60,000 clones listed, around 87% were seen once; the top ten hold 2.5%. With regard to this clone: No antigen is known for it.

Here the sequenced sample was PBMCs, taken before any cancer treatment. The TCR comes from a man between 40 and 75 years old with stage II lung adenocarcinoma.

The CDR3 nucleotides read TGTGCCAGCAGCTTTTCAGGGTGGGGGGCTGGCAATCAGCCCCAGCATTTT. It yields the protein CASSFSGWGAGNQPQHF. The chain employs TRBV7-8 and TRBJ1-5; D might be TRBD1 (6 bases). The CDR3 length is 17 residues. The V gene's germline CDR1 is SGHVS and CDR2 FQNEAQ. The V gene lost 3 bases and the J gene lost 2 bases, with 17 bases spanning the gap.